The sequence of this T cell receptor (beta chain) was determined in a study of T cells after yellow fever vaccination. Regarding the study as a whole: Primary-vaccination clones mostly resurfaced post-booster (under 98% CD4, 75% to 90% CD8). Abundant clonotypes from the bulk population could contaminate FACS-sorted repertoires.

TCRdb recomputed calls from the 5' RACE reads with MiXCR, one row per CDR3 protein. The sample gives 200,000 to 300,000 distinct CDR3 sequences, 10% to 15% of which show up once; 0.45% to 0.65% is in the top ten. The V end lost 4 bases, the J end lost 4 bases, and 11 bases lay between the germline ends. Germline assignment: CDR1 SQVTM and CDR2 ANQGSEA. This CDR3 is 12 amino acids long. This clonotype was counted only a few times. As yet, its antigen is unknown. This chain joins TRBV29-1 and TRBJ2-7; no clear D. The clonotype was recovered from a man aged 30 to 45 who received the YFV17D yellow fever vaccine. Specimen: CD4+ T cells sorted from PBMCs, collected 45 days after the yellow fever booster vaccination. This CDR3 reads CSVGIDRYEQYF. The DNA for the CDR3 is TGCAGCGTTGGTATAGACCGATACGAGCAGTACTTC.